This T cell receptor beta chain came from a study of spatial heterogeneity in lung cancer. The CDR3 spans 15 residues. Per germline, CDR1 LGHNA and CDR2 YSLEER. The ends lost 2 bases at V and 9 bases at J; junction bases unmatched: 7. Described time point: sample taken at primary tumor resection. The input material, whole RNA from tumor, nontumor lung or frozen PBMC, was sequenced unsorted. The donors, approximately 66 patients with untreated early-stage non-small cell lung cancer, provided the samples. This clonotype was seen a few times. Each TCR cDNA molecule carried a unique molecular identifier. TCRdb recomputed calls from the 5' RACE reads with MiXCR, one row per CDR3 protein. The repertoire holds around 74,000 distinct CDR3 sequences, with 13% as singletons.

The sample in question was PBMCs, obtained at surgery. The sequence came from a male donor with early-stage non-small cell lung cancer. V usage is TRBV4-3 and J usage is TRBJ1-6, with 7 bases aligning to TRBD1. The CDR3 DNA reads TGCGCCAGCAGCCAATTCTTGACAGGGTCTTCACCCCTCCACTTT. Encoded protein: CASSQFLTGSSPLHF.